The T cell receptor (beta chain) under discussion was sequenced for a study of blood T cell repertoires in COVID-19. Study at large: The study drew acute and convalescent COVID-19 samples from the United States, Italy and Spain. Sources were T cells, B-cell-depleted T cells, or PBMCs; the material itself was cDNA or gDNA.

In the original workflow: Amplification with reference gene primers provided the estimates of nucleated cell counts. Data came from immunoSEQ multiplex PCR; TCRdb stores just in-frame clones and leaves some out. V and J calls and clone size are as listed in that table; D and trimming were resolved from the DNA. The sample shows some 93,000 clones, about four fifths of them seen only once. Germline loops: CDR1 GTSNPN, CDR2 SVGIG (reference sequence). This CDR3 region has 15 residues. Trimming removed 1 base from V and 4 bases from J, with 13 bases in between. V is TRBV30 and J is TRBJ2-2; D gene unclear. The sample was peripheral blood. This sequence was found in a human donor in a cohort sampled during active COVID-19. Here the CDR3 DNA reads TGTGCCTGGAGTGATCCTCTTGAGGTCACCGGGGAGCTGTTTTTT. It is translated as CAWSDPLEVTGELFF. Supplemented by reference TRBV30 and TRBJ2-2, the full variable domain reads SQTIHQWPATLVQPVGSPLSLECTVEGTSNPNLYWYRQAAGRGLQLLFYSVGIGQISSEVPQNLSASRPQDRQFILSSKKLLLSDSGFYLCAWSDPLEVTGELFFGEGSRLTVL.